Listed below are T cell receptor beta chains from one sample, sequenced in a study of Graves' ophthalmopathy and Graves' hyperthyroidism. One entry per CDR3 protein results from TCRdb running MiXCR on the multiplex PCR reads. Of around 1.1 million distinct CDR3 sequences in the sample, 35% to 45% were seen once. Sequencing was done on a sample of peripheral blood or thyroid tissue (not recorded which). These receptors came from an adult man with Graves' hyperthyroidism. Both conserved end residues are trimmed from each CDR3. Each record gives: V gene, J gene, CDR3 protein.

V: TRBV7-9
J: TRBJ1-2
CDR3: ASSSGGEWDGYT

V: TRBV10-2
J: TRBJ1-1
CDR3: ASVQDGMNTEAF

V: TRBV10-3
J: TRBJ2-5
CDR3: AINHIRDNSLTQY

V: TRBV20-1
J: TRBJ1-6
CDR3: SAHGSSYNSPLH

V: TRBV25-1
J: TRBJ1-1
CDR3: ASTLNRYRTEAF

V: TRBV12-3/TRBV12-4
J: TRBJ1-2
CDR3: ASSPQPGTARSYGYT

V: TRBV28
J: TRBJ2-7
CDR3: ATLIRASSYEQY

V: TRBV25-1
J: TRBJ1-1
CDR3: ASAGSGTEAF

V: TRBV9
J: TRBJ2-7
CDR3: ASSYEDRAAEQY

V: TRBV29-1
J: TRBJ1-1
CDR3: SVMTEGVTNTEAF

V: TRBV9
J: TRBJ2-5
CDR3: ASSVGQGRWTQY

V: TRBV7-3
J: TRBJ2-5
CDR3: ASSLGGLEAQY

V: TRBV12-3/TRBV12-4
J: TRBJ1-1
CDR3: ASSPKRRAGEAF

V: TRBV14
J: TRBJ1-1
CDR3: ASSERDSKAF

V: TRBV29-1
J: TRBJ2-2
CDR3: SAEGGNTGELF

V: TRBV20-1
J: TRBJ1-2
CDR3: SASGGQLQGYT

V: TRBV29-1
J: TRBJ2-5
CDR3: SVVTPGLETQY

V: TRBV7-9
J: TRBJ2-7
CDR3: ASSLEVNYEQY

V: TRBV7-8
J: TRBJ1-2
CDR3: ASSLVGAGIRGYT

V: TRBV5-1
J: TRBJ2-2
CDR3: ASSLGGSNTGELF

V: TRBV7-8
J: TRBJ2-7
CDR3: ASSGDTSYEQY

V: TRBV7-9
J: TRBJ1-6
CDR3: ASSGSGDSPLH

V: TRBV25-1
J: TRBJ2-5
CDR3: ASSESSGAGETQY

V: TRBV6-6
J: TRBJ2-2
CDR3: ASSYGWTGELF

V: TRBV29-1
J: TRBJ1-2
CDR3: SSTTGKGGYT

V: TRBV10-3
J: TRBJ2-5
CDR3: AISRVETQY

V: TRBV10-3
J: TRBJ2-7
CDR3: AISDQRFTEQY

V: TRBV7-9
J: TRBJ2-7
CDR3: ASSLSSGRMCEQY

V: TRBV2
J: TRBJ2-5
CDR3: ASSFIGSGLKNTQY

V: TRBV5-1
J: TRBJ2-7
CDR3: ASSFGNSNYEQY

V: TRBV7-6
J: TRBJ1-4
CDR3: ASSLLGTGATNEKLF

V: TRBV4-1
J: TRBJ1-1
CDR3: ASNSRDSQAF

V: TRBV5-1
J: TRBJ1-1
CDR3: ANSLKAVMNTEAF

V: TRBV14
J: TRBJ1-6
CDR3: ASSQDANSPLH

V: TRBV2
J: TRBJ1-4
CDR3: ASSDRQGGEKLF

V: TRBV5-8
J: TRBJ2-2
CDR3: ASSFPGDRELF

V: TRBV10-3
J: TRBJ1-5
CDR3: AIGAGESMQPQH

V: TRBV20-1
J: TRBJ1-2
CDR3: SASDRRSYT

V: TRBV3-1
J: TRBJ2-5
CDR3: ASSFRQGGETQY

V: TRBV12-3/TRBV12-4
J: TRBJ1-4
CDR3: ASSPSRGGSTNEKLF

V: TRBV10-3
J: TRBJ2-7
CDR3: AISPQGTYEQY

V: TRBV19
J: TRBJ1-5
CDR3: ASSILSGLSRNQPQH

V: TRBV20-1
J: TRBJ2-3
CDR3: SARRVGDTQY

V: TRBV7-2
J: TRBJ1-5
CDR3: ASSLGQAINQPQH

V: TRBV20-1
J: TRBJ2-3
CDR3: SARETGDRTDTQY

V: TRBV20-1
J: TRBJ2-1
CDR3: SAPSTSGRNEQF

V: TRBV13
J: TRBJ2-2
CDR3: ASSYSLSVAGDPINAGELF

V: TRBV5-1
J: TRBJ2-7
CDR3: ASSMIGTYEQY